A selection of T cell receptor beta chains follows, all from one sample in a study of blood T cell repertoires in COVID-19. Some clones are missing from TCRdb's copy, which holds only in-frame ones; the method was immunoSEQ multiplex PCR. Among roughly 190,000 clones, roughly three quarters were seen once, and the ten largest hold 17%. Sequences were obtained from PBMCs or T cells enriched from blood (not recorded which). These receptors were collected from a woman aged 45-59 years with acute COVID-19. CDR3s include the opening cysteine and the closing phenylalanine or tryptophan. A D gene is named only where the DNA matches it firmly. Where a row states a size, it is once, few, many or the class of an expanded clone; other rows omit it.

d_gene	j_gene	v_gene	abundance	CDR3aa	CDR3nt
NA	TRBJ2-2	TRBV12-2	NA	CASRRWGAGGNTGELFF	TGTGCAAGTCGCCGATGGGGAGCGGGGGGAAACACCGGGGAGCTGTTTTTT
NA	TRBJ2-3	TRBV24-1	NA	CATMSRLSTDTQYF	TGTGCCACCATGAGCAGGCTGAGCACAGATACGCAGTATTTT
NA	TRBJ1-2	TRBV5-6	NA	CASSLPISANYGYTF	TGTGCCAGCAGTTTACCGATCAGCGCTAACTATGGCTACACCTTC
TRBD2	TRBJ2-1	TRBV7-3	NA	CASKAGGPYNEQFF	TGTGCCAGCAAAGCGGGGGGGCCCTACAATGAGCAGTTCTTC
TRBD1	TRBJ1-5	TRBV6-2/TRBV6-3	NA	CASSNTQGGRGQPQHF	TGTGCCAGCAGCAATACTCAGGGGGGTCGAGGTCAGCCCCAGCATTTT
NA	TRBJ2-5	TRBV10-3	NA	CAISDVFRSGKLNPETQYF	TGTGCCATCAGTGACGTCTTTAGGTCGGGTAAACTAAATCCAGAGACCCAGTACTTC
TRBD2	TRBJ2-1	TRBV6-5	NA	CASSLAGAMYNEQFF	TGTGCCAGCAGTTTAGCGGGGGCGATGTACAATGAGCAGTTCTTC
TRBD1	TRBJ1-1	TRBV11-1	NA	CASSRTGGAAEAFF	TGTGCCAGCAGTCGGACAGGGGGCGCCGCTGAAGCTTTCTTT
NA	TRBJ1-1	TRBV9	NA	CASNGGGPALVNTEAFF	TGTGCCAGCAACGGCGGGGGTCCAGCCCTCGTCAACACTGAAGCTTTCTTT
TRBD1	TRBJ1-3	TRBV5-1	NA	CASSLSGQANSGNTIYF	TGCGCCAGCAGCTTGTCGGGACAGGCCAACTCTGGAAACACCATATATTTT
TRBD1	TRBJ2-6	TRBV5-4	NA	CASSLFLGQGDPGANVLTF	TGTGCCAGCAGCTTGTTCCTGGGACAGGGGGACCCTGGGGCCAACGTCCTGACTTTC
NA	TRBJ2-2	TRBV27	NA	CASSSQGGIAGELFF	TGTGCCAGCAGTTCCCAGGGGGGTATCGCCGGGGAGCTGTTTTTT
NA	TRBJ2-4	TRBV5-4	NA	CASSFGGAVAKNIQYF	TGTGCCAGCAGCTTCGGCGGGGCCGTAGCCAAAAACATTCAGTACTTC
TRBD1	TRBJ2-5	TRBV28	NA	CASSQSGTGQETQYF	TGTGCCAGCAGCCAATCCGGGACAGGGCAAGAGACCCAGTACTTC
NA	TRBJ1-1	TRBV28	NA	CASYNQGGTEAFF	TGTGCCAGCTATAACCAGGGAGGAACTGAAGCTTTCTTT
TRBD1	TRBJ1-1	TRBV10-1	NA	CASSGYRGRCTEAFF	TGCGCCAGCAGTGGGTACAGGGGGCGTTGCACTGAAGCTTTCTTT
NA	TRBJ1-1	TRBV24-1	NA	CATRAPGNTEAFF	TGTGCCACCAGAGCCCCGGGGAACACTGAAGCTTTCTTT
TRBD1	TRBJ1-6	TRBV5-1	NA	CASRSRGLDHSPLHF	TGCGCCAGCAGATCGAGGGGGCTCGATCATTCACCCCTCCACTTT
NA	TRBJ2-3	TRBV5-1	once	CASSPDRYHTDTQYF	TGCGCCAGCAGCCCCGACAGGTACCACACAGATACGCAGTATTTT
NA	TRBJ1-2	TRBV30	NA	CAWSVGVAFGYTF	TGTGCCTGGAGTGTTGGGGTAGCGTTTGGCTACACCTTC
NA	TRBJ1-1	TRBV29-1	NA	CTSLGRLWTFF	TGCACCTCCCTTGGGAGGCTTTGGACTTTCTTT
TRBD1	TRBJ1-4	TRBV6-5	NA	CASRPRQGVNEKLFF	TGTGCCAGCAGACCACGACAGGGAGTAAATGAAAAACTGTTTTTT
NA	TRBJ2-5	TRBV28	NA	CASTPGVKAGETQYF	TGTGCCAGCACCCCCGGGGTGAAGGCTGGAGAGACCCAGTACTTC
TRBD2	TRBJ2-2	TRBV2	NA	CASIRPGLANTGELFF	TGTGCCAGCATCCGACCGGGACTAGCGAACACCGGGGAGCTGTTTTTT
NA	TRBJ2-3	TRBV7-3	few	CASSWAGTRTDTQYF	TGTGCCAGCAGCTGGGCGGGGACCCGCACAGATACGCAGTATTTT
TRBD1	TRBJ2-5	TRBV10-3	NA	CAIRGDRGQETQYF	TGTGCCATCAGGGGGGACAGGGGGCAAGAGACCCAGTACTTC
NA	TRBJ1-3	TRBV5-6	NA	CASSLVQSSGNTIYF	TGTGCCAGCAGCTTGGTACAGAGCTCTGGAAACACCATATATTTT
NA	TRBJ2-5	TRBV6-1	NA	CASSGKGGQWEETQYF	TGTGCCAGCAGTGGCAAGGGAGGTCAGTGGGAAGAGACCCAGTACTTC
TRBD1	TRBJ1-3	TRBV30	NA	CAWRIGTVNTIYF	TGTGCCTGGAGGATAGGGACAGTAAACACCATATATTTT
NA	TRBJ2-3	TRBV28	many	CASRPPQKSGPFQGAQYF	TGTGCCAGCAGACCCCCCCAGAAGAGCGGGCCCTTTCAGGGGGCGCAGTATTTT
TRBD1	TRBJ1-1	TRBV29-1	NA	CSVGIDRGTEAFF	TGCAGCGTTGGAATAGACAGGGGCACTGAAGCTTTCTTT
NA	TRBJ1-1	TRBV2	few	CASSEPTGWGKAFF	TGTGCCAGCAGCGAACCCACAGGATGGGGAAAAGCTTTCTTT
NA	TRBJ1-2	TRBV5-4	NA	CASRTSDNNYGYTF	TGTGCCAGCAGAACATCGGACAATAACTATGGCTACACCTTC
TRBD2	TRBJ2-5	TRBV5-1	NA	CASSAGTSGGPGTQYF	TGCGCCAGCAGCGCCGGGACTAGCGGGGGCCCGGGGACCCAGTACTTC
NA	TRBJ1-4	TRBV4-1	NA	CASSQAWEGWREKLFF	TGCGCCAGCAGCCAGGCCTGGGAAGGGTGGAGGGAAAAACTGTTTTTT
NA	TRBJ2-1	TRBV20-1	once	CSASSERSSYNEQFF	TGCAGTGCTAGTTCCGAGCGGAGCTCCTACAATGAGCAGTTCTTC
TRBD1	TRBJ1-5	TRBV6-5	NA	CASRHLFRGLEPQHF	TGTGCCAGCAGGCACCTCTTCAGGGGGCTGGAGCCCCAGCATTTT
TRBD1	TRBJ2-3	TRBV7-9	few	CASSDRGATDTQYF	TGTGCCAGCAGTGACAGGGGGGCGACAGATACGCAGTATTTT
NA	TRBJ1-6	TRBV7-8	NA	CASSLPQGMNSPLHF	TGTGCCAGCAGCTTACCCCAGGGGATGAATTCACCCCTCCACTTT
TRBD2	TRBJ2-1	TRBV2	NA	CASSDERGGLNEQFF	TGTGCCAGCAGTGATGAGCGGGGGGGCCTTAATGAGCAGTTCTTC
NA	TRBJ1-6	TRBV11-2	NA	CASSLARLNSPLHF	TGTGCCAGCAGCCTGGCCAGGTTGAATTCACCCCTCCACTTT